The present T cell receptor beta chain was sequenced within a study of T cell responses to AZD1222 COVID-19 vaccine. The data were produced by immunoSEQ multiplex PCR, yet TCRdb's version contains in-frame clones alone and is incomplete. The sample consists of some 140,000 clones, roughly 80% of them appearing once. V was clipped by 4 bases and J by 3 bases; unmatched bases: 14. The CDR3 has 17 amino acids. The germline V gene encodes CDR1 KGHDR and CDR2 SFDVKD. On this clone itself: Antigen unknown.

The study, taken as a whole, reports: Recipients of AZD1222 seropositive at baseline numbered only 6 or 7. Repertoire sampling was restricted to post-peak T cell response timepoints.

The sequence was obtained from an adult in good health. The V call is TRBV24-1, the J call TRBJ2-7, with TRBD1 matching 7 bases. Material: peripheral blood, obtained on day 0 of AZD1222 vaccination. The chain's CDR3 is CATSDRNAEGQFYEQYF. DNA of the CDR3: TGTGCCACCAGTGACCGGAACGCAGAGGGACAGTTCTACGAGCAGTACTTC.